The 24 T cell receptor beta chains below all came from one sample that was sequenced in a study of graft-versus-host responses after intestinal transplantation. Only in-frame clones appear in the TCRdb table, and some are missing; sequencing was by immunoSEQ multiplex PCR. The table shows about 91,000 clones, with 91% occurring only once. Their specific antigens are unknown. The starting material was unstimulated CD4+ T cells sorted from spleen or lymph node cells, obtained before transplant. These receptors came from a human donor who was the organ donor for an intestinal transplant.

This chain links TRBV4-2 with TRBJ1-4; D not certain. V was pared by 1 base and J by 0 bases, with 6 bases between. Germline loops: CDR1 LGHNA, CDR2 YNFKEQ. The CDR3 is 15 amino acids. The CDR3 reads CASSQGIPTNEKLFF. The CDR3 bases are TGTGCCAGCAGCCAAGGTATCCCAACTAATGAAAAACTGTTTTTT.

The CDR3 protein is CASSPFSATGELFF. The CDR3, as DNA: TGTGCCAGCAGCCCCTTTAGCGCTACCGGGGAGCTGTTTTTT. The V gene is TRBV11-3, the J gene TRBJ2-2, with a tentative D call TRBD2 (5 bases). CDR1 is SGHNT, CDR2 YENEEA, per germline. Trimming left V 5 bases short and J 5 bases short, with 12 bases between. The CDR3 totals 14 residues.

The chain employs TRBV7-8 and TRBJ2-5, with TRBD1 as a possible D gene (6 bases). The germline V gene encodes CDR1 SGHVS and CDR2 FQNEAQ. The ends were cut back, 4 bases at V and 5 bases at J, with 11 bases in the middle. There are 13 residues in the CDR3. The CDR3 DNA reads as TGTGCCAGCAGCTGGGACACCGGCGAGACCCAGTACTTC. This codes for CASSWDTGETQYF.

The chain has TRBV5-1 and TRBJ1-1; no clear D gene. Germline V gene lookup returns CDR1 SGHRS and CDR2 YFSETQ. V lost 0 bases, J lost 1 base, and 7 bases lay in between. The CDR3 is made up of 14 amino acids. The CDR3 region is CASSLGLWNTEAFF. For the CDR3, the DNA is TGCGCCAGCAGCTTGGGGCTGTGGAACACTGAAGCTTTCTTT. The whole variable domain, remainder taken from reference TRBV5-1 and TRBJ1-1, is KAGVTQTPRYLIKTRGQQVTLSCSPISGHRSVSWYQQTPGQGLQFLFEYFSETQRNKGNFPGRFSGRQFSNSRSEMNVSTLELGDSALYLCASSLGLWNTEAFFGQGTRLTVV.

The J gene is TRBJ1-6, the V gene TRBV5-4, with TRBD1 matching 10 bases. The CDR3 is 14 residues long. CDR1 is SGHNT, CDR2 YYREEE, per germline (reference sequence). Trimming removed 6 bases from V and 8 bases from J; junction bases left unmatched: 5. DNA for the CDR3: TGTGCCAGCACCCCGGGACAGGGGTATTCACCCCTCCACTTT. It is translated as CASTPGQGYSPLHF.

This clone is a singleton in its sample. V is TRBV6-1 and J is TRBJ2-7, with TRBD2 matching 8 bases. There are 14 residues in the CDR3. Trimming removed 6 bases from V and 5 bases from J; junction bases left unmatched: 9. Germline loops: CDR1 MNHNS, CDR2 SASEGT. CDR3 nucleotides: TGTGCCAGCAGCACCGGGACTAGGACGCACGAGCAGTACTTC. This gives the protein CASSTGTRTHEQYF.

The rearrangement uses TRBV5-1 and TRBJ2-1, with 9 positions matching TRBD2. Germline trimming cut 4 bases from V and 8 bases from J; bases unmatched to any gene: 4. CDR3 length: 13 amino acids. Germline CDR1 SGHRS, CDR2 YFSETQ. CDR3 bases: TGCGCCAGCAGCGGACTAGCGTCCTATGAGCAGTTCTTC. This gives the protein CASSGLASYEQFF.

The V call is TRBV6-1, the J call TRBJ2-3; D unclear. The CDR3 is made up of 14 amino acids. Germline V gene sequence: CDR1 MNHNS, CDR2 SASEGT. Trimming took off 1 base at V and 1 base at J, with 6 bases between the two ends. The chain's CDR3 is CASSEVRGTDTQYF. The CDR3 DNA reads TGTGCCAGCAGTGAAGTACGGGGCACAGATACGCAGTATTTT.

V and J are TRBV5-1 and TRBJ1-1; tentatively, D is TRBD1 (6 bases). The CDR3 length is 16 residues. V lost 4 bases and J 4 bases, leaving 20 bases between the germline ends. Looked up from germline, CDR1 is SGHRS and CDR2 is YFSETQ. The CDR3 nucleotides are TGCGCCAGCAGCAAGTCCGAGCACAGGGAATCCACTGAAGCTTTCTTT. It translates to CASSKSEHRESTEAFF.

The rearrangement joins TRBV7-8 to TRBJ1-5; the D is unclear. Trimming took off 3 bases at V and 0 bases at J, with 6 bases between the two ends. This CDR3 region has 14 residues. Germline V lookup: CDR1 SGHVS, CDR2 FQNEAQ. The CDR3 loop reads CASSFATSNQPQHF. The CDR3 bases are TGTGCCAGCAGCTTTGCTACTAGCAATCAGCCCCAGCATTTT.

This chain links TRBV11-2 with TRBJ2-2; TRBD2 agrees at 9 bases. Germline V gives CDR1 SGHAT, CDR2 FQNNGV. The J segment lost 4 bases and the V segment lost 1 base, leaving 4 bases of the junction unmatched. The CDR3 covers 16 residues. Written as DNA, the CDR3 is TGTGCCAGCAGCTTAGGTAGCGGGGGAATCACCGGGGAGCTGTTTTTT. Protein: CASSLGSGGITGELFF.

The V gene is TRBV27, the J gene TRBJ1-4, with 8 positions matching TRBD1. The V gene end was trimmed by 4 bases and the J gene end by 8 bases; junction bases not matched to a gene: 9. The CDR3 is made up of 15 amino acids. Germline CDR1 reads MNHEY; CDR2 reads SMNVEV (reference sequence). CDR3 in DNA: TGTGCCAGCAGTTCGTTCAGGGGGCTTGGGGAAAAACTGTTTTTT. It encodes CASSSFRGLGEKLFF.

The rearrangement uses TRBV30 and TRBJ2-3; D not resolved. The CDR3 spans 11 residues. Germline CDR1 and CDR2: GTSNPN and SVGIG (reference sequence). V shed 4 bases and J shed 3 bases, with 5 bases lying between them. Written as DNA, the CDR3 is TGTGCCTGGACGTTAACAGATACGCAGTATTTT. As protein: CAWTLTDTQYF.

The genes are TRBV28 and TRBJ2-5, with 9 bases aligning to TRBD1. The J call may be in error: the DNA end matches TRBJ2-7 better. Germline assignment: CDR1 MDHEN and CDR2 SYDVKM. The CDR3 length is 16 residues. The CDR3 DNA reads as TGTGCCAGCAGTTTAGTGTTTGGGACAGGGCGGTACGAGCAGTACTTC. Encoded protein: CASSLVFGTGRYEQYF.

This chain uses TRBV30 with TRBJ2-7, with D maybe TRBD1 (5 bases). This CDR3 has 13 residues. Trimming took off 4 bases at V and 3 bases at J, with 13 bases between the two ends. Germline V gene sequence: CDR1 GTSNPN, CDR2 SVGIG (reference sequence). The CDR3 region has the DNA TGTGCCTGGACACAGGCCAGCGACTACGAGCAGTACTTC. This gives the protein CAWTQASDYEQYF.

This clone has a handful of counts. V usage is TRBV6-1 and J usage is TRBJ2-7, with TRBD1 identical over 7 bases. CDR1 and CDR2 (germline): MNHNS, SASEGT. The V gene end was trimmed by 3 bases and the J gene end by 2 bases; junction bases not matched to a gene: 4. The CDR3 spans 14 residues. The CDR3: CASSDYRGTYEQYF. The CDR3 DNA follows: TGTGCCAGCAGTGACTACAGGGGCACCTACGAGCAGTACTTC.

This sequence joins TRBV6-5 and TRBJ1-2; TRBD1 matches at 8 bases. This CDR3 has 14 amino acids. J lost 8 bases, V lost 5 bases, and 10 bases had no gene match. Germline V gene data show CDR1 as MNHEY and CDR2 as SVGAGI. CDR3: CASSRDRSLVGYTF. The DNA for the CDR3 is TGTGCCAGCAGTAGGGACAGGTCCTTGGTAGGCTACACCTTC.

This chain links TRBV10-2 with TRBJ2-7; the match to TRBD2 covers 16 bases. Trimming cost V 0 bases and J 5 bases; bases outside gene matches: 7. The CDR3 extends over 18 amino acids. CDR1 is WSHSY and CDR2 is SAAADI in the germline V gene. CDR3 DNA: TGCGCCAGCAGTGAGTCTCCGGGACTAGCGGGGGGGACCGACGAGCAGTACTTC. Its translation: CASSESPGLAGGTDEQYF.

This chain's CDR3 is CASSPGTGVHEQYF. The DNA for the CDR3 is TGTGCCAGCTCACCCGGGACAGGGGTCCACGAGCAGTACTTC. This sequence joins TRBV18 and TRBJ2-5; 10 bases align to TRBD1. The J call may be wrong; the DNA end is better matched by TRBJ2-7. This CDR3 region has 14 residues. CDR1 is KGHSH, CDR2 LQKENI, per germline.

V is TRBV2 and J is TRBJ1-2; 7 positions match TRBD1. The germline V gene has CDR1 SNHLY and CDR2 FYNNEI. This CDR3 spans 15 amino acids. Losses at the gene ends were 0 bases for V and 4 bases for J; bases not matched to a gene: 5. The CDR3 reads CASSEAATGTYGYTF. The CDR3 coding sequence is TGTGCCAGCAGTGAAGCTGCGACAGGGACCTATGGCTACACCTTC.

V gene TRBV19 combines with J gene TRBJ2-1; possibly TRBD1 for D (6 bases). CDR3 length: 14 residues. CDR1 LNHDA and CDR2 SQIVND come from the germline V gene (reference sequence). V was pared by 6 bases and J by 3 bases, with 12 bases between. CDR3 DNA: TGTGCCAGTAGACCTGGGGGCGGCTACAATGAGCAGTTCTTC. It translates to CASRPGGGYNEQFF.

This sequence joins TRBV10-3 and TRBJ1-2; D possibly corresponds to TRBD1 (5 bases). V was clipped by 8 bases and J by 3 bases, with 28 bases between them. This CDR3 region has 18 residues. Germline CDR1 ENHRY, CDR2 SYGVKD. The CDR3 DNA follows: TGTGCCATCGAACCCTCCGGCCGGTCACAGGAAGGCCACTATGGCTACACCTTC. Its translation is CAIEPSGRSQEGHYGYTF.

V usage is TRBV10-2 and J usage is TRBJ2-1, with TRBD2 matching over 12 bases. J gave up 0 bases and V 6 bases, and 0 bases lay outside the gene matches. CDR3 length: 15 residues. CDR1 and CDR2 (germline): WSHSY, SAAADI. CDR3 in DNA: TGCGCCAGCAGGACTAGCGGGAGCTCCTACAATGAGCAGTTCTTC. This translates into CASRTSGSSYNEQFF.

CDR3 residues: CASSFTGTTNEKLFF. The CDR3 region has the DNA TGCGCCAGCAGCTTTACAGGAACAACTAATGAAAAACTGTTTTTT. The rearrangement joins TRBV5-1 to TRBJ1-4; TRBD1 is a possible D gene (5 bases). Germline V gives CDR1 SGHRS, CDR2 YFSETQ. V was shortened by 2 bases and J by 0 bases, with 8 bases between the two germline ends. This CDR3 region has 15 residues.